The present TCR beta chain was sequenced within a study of T cell repertoires in cytomegalovirus infection. TCRdb called the reads again in MiXCR, with one record for every CDR3 protein. The sample includes roughly 120,000 distinct CDR3 sequences, more than 25% seen only once; the top ten take 45% to 65%. In the case of this clonotype: Its antigen is not known.

CDR1 and CDR2 from the germline V gene are SEHNR and FQNEAQ (reference sequence). The CDR3 contains 12 residues. Deletions cut 5 bases from V and 4 bases from J, with 9 bases between. Sample: CD8+ T cells from cultured PBMCs, taken from culture after CMV antigen stimulation. V is TRBV7-9 and J is TRBJ2-7; D is uncertain. The source is a human donor in good health (CMV status not recorded). Some clones in this sample may be carry-over from other donors' samples. CDR3 protein: CASSAAAYEQYF. The CDR3 DNA is TGTGCCAGCAGCGCGGCGGCGTACGAGCAGTACTTC.